The T cell receptor (beta chain) under discussion was sequenced for a study of cytomegalovirus exposure and HLA in healthy donors. The V end lost 6 bases, the J end lost 8 bases, and 16 bases lay between the germline ends. The germline V gene encodes CDR1 MNHNY and CDR2 SVGAGI (reference sequence). The CDR3 is 14 amino acids. On this clone itself: Its antigen is not known.

The donors were in the 120-subject validation cohort, distinct from the roughly 670-subject first cohort. Here immunoSEQ multiplex PCR was the method, and the copy in TCRdb shows in-frame clones only, minus some. Here the sample spans roughly 130,000 clones, 89% being singletons. Findings of the study overall: With high specificity and sensitivity, the classifier reportedly diagnosed cytomegalovirus status.

The source of this sequence is a woman aged 18-35 years in good health and CMV-seropositive. The chain couples TRBV6-6 to TRBJ1-4; a possible D gene is TRBD1 (5 bases). The material sequenced was PBMCs. CDR3 nucleotides: TGTGCCAGCAGCGCAGGGTCTCTTTACGAAAAACTGTTTTTT. Translated: CASSAGSLYEKLFF.